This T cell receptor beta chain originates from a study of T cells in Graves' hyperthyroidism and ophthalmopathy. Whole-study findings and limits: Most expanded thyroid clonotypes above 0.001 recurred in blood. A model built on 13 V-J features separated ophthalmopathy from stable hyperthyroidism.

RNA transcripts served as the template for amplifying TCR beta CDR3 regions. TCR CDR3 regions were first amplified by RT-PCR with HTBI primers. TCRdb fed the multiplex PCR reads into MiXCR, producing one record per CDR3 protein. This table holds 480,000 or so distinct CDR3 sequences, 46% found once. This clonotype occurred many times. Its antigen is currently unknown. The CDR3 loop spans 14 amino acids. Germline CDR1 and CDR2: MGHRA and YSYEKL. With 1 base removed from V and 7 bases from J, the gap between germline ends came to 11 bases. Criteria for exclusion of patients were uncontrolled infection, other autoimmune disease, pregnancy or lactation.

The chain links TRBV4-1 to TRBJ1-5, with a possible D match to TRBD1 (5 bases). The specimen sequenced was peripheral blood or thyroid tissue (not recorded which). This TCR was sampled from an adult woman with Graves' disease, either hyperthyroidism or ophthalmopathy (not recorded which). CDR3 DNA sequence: TGCGCCAGCAGCCAAGGCAGGGTCCGGCAGCCCCAGCATTTT. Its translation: CASSQGRVRQPQHF.